This TCR beta chain was sequenced in a study of blood T cell repertoires in COVID-19. Study in general: The cDNA or gDNA used as material had been derived from T cells, B-cell-depleted T cells, or PBMCs.

Per germline, CDR1 SGHTA and CDR2 FQGTGA. This CDR3 has 16 amino acids. Germline trimming cut 5 bases from V and 3 bases from J; bases unmatched to any gene: 11. TCRdb keeps only in-frame clones here, not all; method: immunoSEQ multiplex PCR. The sample shows about 180,000 clones, 80% of them seen only once. Individuals drawn from 24 US areas were roughly 18 to 95 years old. In the 2 weeks before study entry, exposed participants met a COVID-19 case, which was PCR-confirmed or clinician-diagnosed. The clonotype was recovered from a man aged 60-69 years who had been exposed to COVID-19. The sample consisted of PBMCs or T cells enriched from blood (not recorded which). The J gene is TRBJ1-1, the V gene TRBV7-3; 8 bases map to TRBD1. CDR3 sequence: CASSPDRGRGYTEAFF. The CDR3 DNA reads TGTGCCAGCAGCCCTGACAGGGGCCGCGGGTACACTGAAGCTTTCTTT.